This TCR beta chain was captured in a study of identical twins. Study-wide findings and caveats: Models, which agreed with sharing between unrelated individuals, nonetheless underestimated the out-of-frame TCR alpha sharing seen in monozygotic twins. Excess sharing between twins was weaker in beta out-of-frame sequences.

There are 14 residues in the CDR3. CDR1 is MNHEY, CDR2 SVGAGI, per germline. J lost 4 bases, V lost 2 bases, and 0 bases had no gene match. One entry per CDR3 protein, called by TCRdb with MiXCR from the 5' RACE reads. The sample lists 450,000 or so distinct CDR3 sequences; 13% to 15% were seen once. A word on this clonotype: What it binds is not known.

The sample was also reused in another study, on yellow fever vaccine responses in identical twins.

The sample taken for sequencing was CD4+ T cells sorted from blood. The receptor was isolated from a woman younger than 30 in good health. This chain links TRBV6-5 with TRBJ2-7; 12 nucleotides match TRBD2. CDR3 bases: TGTGCCAGCAGTTACGGGACTAGCGGGTACGAGCAGTACTTC. It encodes CASSYGTSGYEQYF.